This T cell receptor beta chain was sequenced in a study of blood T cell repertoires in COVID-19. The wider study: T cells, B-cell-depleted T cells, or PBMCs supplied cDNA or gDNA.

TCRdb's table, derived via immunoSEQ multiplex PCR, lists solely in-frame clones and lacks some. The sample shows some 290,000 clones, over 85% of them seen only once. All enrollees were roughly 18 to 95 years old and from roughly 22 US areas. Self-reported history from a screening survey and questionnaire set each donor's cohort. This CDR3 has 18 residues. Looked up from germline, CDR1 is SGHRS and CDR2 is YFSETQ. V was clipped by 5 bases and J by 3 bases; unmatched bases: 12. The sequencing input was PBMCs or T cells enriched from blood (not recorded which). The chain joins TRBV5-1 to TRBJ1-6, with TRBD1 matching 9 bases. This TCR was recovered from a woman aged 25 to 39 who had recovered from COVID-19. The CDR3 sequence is CASRTVTGTGFYNSPLHF. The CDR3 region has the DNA TGCGCCAGCAGAACAGTAACCGGGACAGGGTTCTATAATTCACCCCTCCACTTT.